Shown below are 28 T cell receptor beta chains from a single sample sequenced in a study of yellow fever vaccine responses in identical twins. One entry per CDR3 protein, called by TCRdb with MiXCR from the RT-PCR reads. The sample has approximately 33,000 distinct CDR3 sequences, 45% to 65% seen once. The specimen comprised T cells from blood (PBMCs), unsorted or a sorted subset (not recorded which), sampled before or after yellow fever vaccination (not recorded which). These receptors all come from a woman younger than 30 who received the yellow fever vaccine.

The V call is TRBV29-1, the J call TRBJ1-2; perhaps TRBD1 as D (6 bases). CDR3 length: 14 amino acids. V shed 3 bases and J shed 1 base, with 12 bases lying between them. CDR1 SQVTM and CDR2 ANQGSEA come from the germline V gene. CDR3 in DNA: TGCAGCGTTGAGGCCAAGGACAGTAACTATGGCTACACCTTC. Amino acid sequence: CSVEAKDSNYGYTF.

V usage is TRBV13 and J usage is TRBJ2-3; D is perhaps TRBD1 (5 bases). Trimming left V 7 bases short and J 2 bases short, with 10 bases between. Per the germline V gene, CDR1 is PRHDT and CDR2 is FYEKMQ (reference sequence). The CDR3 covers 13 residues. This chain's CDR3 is CASILQDTDTQYF. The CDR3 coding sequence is TGTGCCAGCATTTTACAGGACACAGATACGCAGTATTTT.

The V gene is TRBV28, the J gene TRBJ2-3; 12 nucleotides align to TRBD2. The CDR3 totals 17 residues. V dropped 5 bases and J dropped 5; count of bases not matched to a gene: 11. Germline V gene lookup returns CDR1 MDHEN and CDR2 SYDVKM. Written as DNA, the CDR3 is TGTGCCAGCAGTGGTACTAGCGGGGGGCCGGGGATAGATACGCAGTATTTT. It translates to CASSGTSGGPGIDTQYF. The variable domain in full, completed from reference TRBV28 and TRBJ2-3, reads DVKVTQSSRYLVKRTGEKVFLECVQDMDHENMFWYRQDPGLGLRLIYFSYDVKMKEKGDIPEGYSVSREKKERFSLILESASTNQTSMYLCASSGTSGGPGIDTQYFGPGTRLTVL.

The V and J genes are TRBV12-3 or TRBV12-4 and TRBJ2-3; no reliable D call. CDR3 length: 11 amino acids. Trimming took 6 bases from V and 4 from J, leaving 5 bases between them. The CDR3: CASSLSDTQYF. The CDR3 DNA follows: TGTGCCAGCAGCTTATCAGATACGCAGTATTTT.

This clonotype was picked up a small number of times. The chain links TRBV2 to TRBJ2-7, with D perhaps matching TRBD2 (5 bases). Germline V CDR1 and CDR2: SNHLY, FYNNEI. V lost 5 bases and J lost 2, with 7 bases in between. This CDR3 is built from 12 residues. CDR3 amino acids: CASSLAPYEQYF. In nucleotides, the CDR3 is TGTGCCAGCAGTCTAGCCCCCTACGAGCAGTACTTC.

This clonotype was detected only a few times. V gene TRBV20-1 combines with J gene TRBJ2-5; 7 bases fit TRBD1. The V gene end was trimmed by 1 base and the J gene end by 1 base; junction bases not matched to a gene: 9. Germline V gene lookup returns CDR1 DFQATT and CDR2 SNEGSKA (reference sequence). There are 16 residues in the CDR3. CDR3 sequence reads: CSARAGRDSFQETQYF. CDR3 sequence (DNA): TGCAGTGCTAGAGCGGGTCGGGACAGTTTCCAAGAGACCCAGTACTTC.

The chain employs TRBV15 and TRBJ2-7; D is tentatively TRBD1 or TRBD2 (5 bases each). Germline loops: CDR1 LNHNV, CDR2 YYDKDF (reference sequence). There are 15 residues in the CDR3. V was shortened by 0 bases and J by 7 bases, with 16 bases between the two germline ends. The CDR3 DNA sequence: TGTGCCACCAGCAGAGAACTAGGGGTATCTTGGGAGCAGTACGTC. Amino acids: CATSRELGVSWEQYV.

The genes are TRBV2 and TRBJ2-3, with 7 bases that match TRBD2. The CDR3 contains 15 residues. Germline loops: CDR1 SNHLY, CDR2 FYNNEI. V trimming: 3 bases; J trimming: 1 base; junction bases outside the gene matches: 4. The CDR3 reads CASSDRGDGTDTQYF. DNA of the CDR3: TGTGCCAGCAGTGATCGGGGGGACGGCACAGATACGCAGTATTTT. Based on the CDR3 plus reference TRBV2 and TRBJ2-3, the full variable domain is EPEVTQTPSHQVTQMGQEVILRCVPISNHLYFYWYRQILGQKVEFLVSFYNNEISEKSEIFDDQFSVERPDGSNFTLKIRSTKLEDSAMYFCASSDRGDGTDTQYFGPGTRLTVL.

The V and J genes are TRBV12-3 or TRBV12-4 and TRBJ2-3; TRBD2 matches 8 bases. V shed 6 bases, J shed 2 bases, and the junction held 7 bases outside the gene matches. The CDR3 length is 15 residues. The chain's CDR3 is CASSNLAGLTDTQYF. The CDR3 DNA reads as TGTGCCAGCAGCAACCTAGCGGGTCTCACAGATACGCAGTATTTT.

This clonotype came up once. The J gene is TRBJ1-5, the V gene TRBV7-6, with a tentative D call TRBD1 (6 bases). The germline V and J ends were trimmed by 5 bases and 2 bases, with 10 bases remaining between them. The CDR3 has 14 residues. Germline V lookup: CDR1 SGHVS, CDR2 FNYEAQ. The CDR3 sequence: CASSRAGGNQPQHF. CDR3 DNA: TGTGCCAGCAGCCGCGCAGGGGGCAATCAGCCCCAGCATTTT.

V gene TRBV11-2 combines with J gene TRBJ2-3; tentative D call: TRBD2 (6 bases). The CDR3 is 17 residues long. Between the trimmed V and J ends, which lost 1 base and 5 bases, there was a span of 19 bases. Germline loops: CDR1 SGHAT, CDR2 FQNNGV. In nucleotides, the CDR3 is TGTGCCAGCAGCTTAGTTTCTGGCTCGCGGGGAGTAGATACGCAGTATTTT. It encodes CASSLVSGSRGVDTQYF.

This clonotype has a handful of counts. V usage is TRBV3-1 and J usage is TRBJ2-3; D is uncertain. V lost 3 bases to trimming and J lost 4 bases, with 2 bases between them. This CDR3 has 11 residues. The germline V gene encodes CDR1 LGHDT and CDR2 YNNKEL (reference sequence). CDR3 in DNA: TGTGCCAGCAGCCACGCAGATACGCAGTATTTT. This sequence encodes CASSHADTQYF.

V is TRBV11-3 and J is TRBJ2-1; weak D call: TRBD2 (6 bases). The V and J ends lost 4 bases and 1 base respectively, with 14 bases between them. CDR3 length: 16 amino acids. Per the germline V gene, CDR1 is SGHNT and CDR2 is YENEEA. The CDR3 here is CASSSIGSKSYNEQFF. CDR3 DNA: TGTGCCAGCAGCTCAATCGGGAGTAAGTCCTACAATGAGCAGTTCTTC. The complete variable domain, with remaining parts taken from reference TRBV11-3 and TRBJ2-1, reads EAGVVQSPRYKIIEKKQPVAFWCNPISGHNTLYWYLQNLGQGPELLIRYENEEAVDDSQLPKDRFSAERLKGVDSTLKIQPAELGDSAVYLCASSSIGSKSYNEQFFGPGTRLTVL.

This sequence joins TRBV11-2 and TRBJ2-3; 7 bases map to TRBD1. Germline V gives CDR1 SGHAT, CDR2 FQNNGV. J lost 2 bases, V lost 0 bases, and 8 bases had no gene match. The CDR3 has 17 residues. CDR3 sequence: CASSLDPPGTDTDTQYF. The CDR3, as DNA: TGTGCCAGCAGCTTAGATCCCCCGGGGACAGACACAGATACGCAGTATTTT.

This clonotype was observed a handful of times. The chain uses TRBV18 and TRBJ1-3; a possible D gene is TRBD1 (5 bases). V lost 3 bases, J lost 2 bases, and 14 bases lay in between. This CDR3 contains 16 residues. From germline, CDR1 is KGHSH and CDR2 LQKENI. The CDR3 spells CASSPGYGTAGNTIYF. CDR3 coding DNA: TGTGCCAGCTCACCTGGATACGGGACGGCTGGAAACACCATATATTTT. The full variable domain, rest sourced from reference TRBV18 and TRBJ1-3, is NAGVMQNPRHLVRRRGQEARLRCSPMKGHSHVYWYRQLPEEGLKFMVYLQKENIIDESGMPKERFSAEFPKEGPSILRIQQVVRGDSAAYFCASSPGYGTAGNTIYFGEGSWLTVV.

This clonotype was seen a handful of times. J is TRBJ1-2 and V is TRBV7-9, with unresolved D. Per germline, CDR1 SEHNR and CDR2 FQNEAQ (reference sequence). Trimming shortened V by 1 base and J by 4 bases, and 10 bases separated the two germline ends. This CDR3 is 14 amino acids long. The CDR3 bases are TGTGCCAGCAGCTTAGAAGGGATCGGCTATGGCTACACCTTC. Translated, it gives CASSLEGIGYGYTF.

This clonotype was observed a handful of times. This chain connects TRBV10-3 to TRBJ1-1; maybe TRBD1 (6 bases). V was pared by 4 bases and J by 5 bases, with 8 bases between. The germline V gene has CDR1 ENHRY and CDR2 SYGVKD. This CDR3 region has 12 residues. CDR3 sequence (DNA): TGTGCCATCAGTGCTGACAGGACTGAAGCTTTCTTT. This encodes CAISADRTEAFF.

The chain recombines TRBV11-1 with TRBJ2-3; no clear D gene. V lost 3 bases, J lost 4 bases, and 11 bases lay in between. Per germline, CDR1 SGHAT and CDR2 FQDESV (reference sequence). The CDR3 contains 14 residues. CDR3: CASSFPLSPDTQYF. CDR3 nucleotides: TGTGCCAGCAGCTTCCCGTTATCCCCAGATACGCAGTATTTT.

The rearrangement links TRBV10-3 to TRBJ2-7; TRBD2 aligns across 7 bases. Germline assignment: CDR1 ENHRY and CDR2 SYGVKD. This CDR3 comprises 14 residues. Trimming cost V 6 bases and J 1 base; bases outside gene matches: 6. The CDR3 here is CAIRGPGLSYEQYF. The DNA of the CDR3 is TGTGCCATCAGAGGCCCGGGACTATCCTACGAGCAGTACTTC.

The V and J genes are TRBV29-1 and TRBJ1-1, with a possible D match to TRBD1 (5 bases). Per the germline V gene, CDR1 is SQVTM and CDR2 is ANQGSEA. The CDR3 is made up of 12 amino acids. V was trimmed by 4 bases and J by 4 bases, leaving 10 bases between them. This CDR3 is CSVGQGVTEAFF. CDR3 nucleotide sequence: TGCAGCGTTGGGCAGGGTGTCACTGAAGCTTTCTTT.

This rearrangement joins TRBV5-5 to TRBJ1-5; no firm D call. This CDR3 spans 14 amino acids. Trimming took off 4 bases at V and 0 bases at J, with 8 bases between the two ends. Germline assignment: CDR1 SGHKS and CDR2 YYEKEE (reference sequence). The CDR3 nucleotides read TGTGCCAGCAGCCCGGGCCATAGCAATCAGCCCCAGCATTTT. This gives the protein CASSPGHSNQPQHF. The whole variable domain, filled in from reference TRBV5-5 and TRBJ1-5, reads DAGVTQSPTHLIKTRGQQVTLRCSPISGHKSVSWYQQVLGQGPQFIFQYYEKEERGRGNFPDRFSARQFPNYSSELNVNALLLGDSALYLCASSPGHSNQPQHFGDGTRLSIL.

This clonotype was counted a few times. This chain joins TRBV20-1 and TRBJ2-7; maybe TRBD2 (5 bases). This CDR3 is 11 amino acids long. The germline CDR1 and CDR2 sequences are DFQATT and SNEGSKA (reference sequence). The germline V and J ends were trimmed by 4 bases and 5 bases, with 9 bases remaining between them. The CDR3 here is CSATRRDEQYF. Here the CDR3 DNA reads TGCAGTGCTACCCGGCGGGACGAGCAGTACTTC.

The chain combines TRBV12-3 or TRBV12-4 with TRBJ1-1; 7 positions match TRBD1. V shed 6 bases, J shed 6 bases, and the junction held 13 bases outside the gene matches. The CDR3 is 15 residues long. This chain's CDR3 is CASRERTGPNAEAFF. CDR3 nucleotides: TGTGCCAGCAGAGAAAGGACAGGTCCCAACGCTGAAGCTTTCTTT.

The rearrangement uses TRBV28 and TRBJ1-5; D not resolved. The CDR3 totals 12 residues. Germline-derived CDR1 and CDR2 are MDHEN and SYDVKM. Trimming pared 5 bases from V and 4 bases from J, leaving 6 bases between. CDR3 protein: CASSLTNQPQHF. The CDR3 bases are TGTGCCAGCAGTCTAACAAATCAGCCCCAGCATTTT.

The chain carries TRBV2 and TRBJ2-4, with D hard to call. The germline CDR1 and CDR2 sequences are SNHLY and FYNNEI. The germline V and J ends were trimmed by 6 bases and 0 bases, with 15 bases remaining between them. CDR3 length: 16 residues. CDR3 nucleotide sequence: TGTGCCAGCAGCCCTAGGACGGACCTAGCCAAAAACATTCAGTACTTC. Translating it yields CASSPRTDLAKNIQYF.

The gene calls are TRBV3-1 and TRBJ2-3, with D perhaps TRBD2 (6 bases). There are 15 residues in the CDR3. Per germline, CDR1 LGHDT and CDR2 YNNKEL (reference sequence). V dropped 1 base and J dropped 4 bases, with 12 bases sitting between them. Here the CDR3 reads CASSQGGTASDTQYF. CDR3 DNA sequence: TGTGCCAGCAGCCAAGGTGGGACTGCATCAGATACGCAGTATTTT.

CDR3 region: CASSRTRQTLANEQFF. The CDR3 bases are TGCGCCAGCAGCAGGACGAGACAGACCTTGGCCAATGAGCAGTTCTTC. This sequence joins TRBV5-1 and TRBJ2-1; D is perhaps TRBD1 (5 bases). V lost 4 bases, J lost 6 bases, and 20 bases lay in between. This CDR3 has 16 amino acids. The germline V gene has CDR1 SGHRS and CDR2 YFSETQ.

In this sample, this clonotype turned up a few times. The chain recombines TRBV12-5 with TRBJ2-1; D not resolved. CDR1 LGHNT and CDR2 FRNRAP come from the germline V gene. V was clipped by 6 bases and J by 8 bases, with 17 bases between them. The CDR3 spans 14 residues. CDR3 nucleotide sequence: TGTGCTAGTGGAATTCAAAGGGTGTTGCATGAGCAGTTCTTC. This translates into CASGIQRVLHEQFF.